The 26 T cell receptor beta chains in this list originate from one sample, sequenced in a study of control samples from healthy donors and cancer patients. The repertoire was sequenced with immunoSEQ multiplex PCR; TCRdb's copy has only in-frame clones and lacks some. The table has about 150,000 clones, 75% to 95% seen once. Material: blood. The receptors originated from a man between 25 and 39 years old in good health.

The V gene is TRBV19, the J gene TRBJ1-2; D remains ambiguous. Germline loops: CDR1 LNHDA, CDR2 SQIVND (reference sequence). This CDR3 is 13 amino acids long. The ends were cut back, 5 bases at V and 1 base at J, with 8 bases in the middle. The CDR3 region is CASSLGLNYGYTF. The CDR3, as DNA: TGTGCCAGTAGTCTAGGGCTTAACTATGGCTACACCTTC.

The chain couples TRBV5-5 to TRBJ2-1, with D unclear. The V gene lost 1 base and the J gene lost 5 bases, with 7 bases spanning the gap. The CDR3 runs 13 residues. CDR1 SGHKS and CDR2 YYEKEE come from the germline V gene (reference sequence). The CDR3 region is CASSLPGNNEQFF. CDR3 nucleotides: TGTGCCAGCAGCTTGCCCGGTAACAATGAGCAGTTCTTC.

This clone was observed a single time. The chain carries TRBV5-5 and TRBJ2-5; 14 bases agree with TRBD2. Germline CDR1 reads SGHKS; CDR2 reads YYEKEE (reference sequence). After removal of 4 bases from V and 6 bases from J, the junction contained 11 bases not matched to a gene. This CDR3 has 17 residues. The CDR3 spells CASSLRPTSGGAKTQYF. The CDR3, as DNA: TGTGCCAGCAGCCTAAGACCGACTAGCGGGGGGGCTAAGACCCAGTACTTC. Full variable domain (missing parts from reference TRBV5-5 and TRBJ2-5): DAGVTQSPTHLIKTRGQQVTLRCSPISGHKSVSWYQQVLGQGPQFIFQYYEKEERGRGNFPDRFSARQFPNYSSELNVNALLLGDSALYLCASSLRPTSGGAKTQYFGPGTRLLVL.

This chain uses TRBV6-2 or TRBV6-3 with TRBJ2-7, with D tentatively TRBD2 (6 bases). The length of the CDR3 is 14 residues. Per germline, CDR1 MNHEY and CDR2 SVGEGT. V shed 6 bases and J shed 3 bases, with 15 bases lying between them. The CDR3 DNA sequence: TGTGCCAGCAGCACTCTGGGAGGACACTACGAGCAGTACTTC. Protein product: CASSTLGGHYEQYF.

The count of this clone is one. The DNA of the CDR3 is TGTGCCATCAGTGAGGGGAAGAACACTGAAGCTTTCTTT. Protein sequence: CAISEGKNTEAFF. The rearrangement joins TRBV10-3 to TRBJ1-1; D gene unclear. Trimming removed 2 bases from V and 1 base from J, with 5 bases in between. The CDR3 runs 13 residues. Germline CDR1 ENHRY, CDR2 SYGVKD.

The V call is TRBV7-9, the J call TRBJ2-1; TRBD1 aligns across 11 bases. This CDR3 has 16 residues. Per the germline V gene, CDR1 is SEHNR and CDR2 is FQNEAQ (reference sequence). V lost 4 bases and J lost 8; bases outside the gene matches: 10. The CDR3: CASSSYRDRGNDEQFF. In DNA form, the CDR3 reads TGTGCCAGCAGCTCGTACCGGGACAGGGGGAACGATGAGCAGTTCTTC.

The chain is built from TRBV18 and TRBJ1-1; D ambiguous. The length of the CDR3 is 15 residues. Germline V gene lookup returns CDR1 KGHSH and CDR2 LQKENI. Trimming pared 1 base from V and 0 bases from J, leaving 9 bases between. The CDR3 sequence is CASSPQGSMNTEAFF. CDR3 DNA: TGTGCCAGCTCACCACAGGGATCTATGAACACTGAAGCTTTCTTT.

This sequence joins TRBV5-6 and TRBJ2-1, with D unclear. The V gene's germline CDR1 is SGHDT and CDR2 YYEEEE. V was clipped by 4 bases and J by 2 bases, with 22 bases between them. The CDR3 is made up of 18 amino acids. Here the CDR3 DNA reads TGTGCCAGCAGCCCCGATACCCTGGACGTCGAGGCCTACAATGAGCAGTTCTTC. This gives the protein CASSPDTLDVEAYNEQFF. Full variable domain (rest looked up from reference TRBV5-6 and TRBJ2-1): DAGVTQSPTHLIKTRGQQVTLRCSPKSGHDTVSWYQQALGQGPQFIFQYYEEEERQRGNFPDRFSGHQFPNYSSELNVNALLLGDSALYLCASSPDTLDVEAYNEQFFGPGTRLTVL.

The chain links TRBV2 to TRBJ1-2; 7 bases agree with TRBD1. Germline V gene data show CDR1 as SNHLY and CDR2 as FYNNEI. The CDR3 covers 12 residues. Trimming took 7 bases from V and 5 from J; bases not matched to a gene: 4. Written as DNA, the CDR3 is TGTGCCAGCACCCTGGGACAGTATGGCTACACCTTC. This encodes CASTLGQYGYTF.

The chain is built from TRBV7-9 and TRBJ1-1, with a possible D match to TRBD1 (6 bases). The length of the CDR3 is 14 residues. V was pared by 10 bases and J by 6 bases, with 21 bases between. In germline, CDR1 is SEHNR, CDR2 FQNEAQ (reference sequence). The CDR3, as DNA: TGTGCCACCCCAGGGGAGGGATTCGGCGCTGAAGCTTTCTTT. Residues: CATPGEGFGAEAFF.

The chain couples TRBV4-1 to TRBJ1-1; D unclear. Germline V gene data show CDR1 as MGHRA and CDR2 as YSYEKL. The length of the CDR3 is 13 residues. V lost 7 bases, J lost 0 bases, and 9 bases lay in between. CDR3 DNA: TGCGCCAGCACCCCCGTCGTGAACACTGAAGCTTTCTTT. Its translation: CASTPVVNTEAFF.

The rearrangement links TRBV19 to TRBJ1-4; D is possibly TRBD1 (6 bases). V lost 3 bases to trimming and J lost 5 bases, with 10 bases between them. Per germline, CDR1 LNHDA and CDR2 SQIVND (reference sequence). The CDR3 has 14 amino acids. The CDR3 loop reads CASSIDRLNEKLFF. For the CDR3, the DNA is TGTGCCAGTAGTATTGACAGGCTCAATGAAAAACTGTTTTTT.

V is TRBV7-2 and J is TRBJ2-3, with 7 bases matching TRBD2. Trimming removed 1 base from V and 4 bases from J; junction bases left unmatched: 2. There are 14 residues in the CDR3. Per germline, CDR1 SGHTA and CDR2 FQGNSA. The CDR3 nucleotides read TGTGCCAGCAGCTTAGGGGGGGGACCAGATACGCAGTATTTT. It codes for CASSLGGGPDTQYF. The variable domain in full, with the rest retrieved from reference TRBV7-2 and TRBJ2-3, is GAGVSQSPSNKVTEKGKDVELRCDPISGHTALYWYRQSLGQGLEFLIYFQGNSAPDKSGLPSDRFSAERTGGSVSTLTIQRTQQEDSAVYLCASSLGGGPDTQYFGPGTRLTVL.

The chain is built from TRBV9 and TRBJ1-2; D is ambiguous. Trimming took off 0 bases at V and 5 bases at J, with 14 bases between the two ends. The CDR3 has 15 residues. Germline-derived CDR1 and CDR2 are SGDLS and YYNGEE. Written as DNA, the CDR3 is TGTGCCAGCAGCGTAGGGGTAGGGTTCAGGTATGGCTACACCTTC. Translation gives CASSVGVGFRYGYTF.

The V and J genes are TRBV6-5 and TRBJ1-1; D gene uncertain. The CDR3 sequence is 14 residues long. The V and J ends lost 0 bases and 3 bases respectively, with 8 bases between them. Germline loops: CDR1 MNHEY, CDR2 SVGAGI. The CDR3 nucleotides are TGTGCCAGCAGTTACTCGGCCGTCTACACTGAAGCTTTCTTT. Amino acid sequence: CASSYSAVYTEAFF.

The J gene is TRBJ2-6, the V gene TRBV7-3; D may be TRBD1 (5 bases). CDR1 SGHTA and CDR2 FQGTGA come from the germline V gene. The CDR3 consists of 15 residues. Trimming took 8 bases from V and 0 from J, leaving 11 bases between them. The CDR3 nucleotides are TGTGCCAGCGACAGTCCGGGCTCTGGGGCCAACGTCCTGACTTTC. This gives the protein CASDSPGSGANVLTF.

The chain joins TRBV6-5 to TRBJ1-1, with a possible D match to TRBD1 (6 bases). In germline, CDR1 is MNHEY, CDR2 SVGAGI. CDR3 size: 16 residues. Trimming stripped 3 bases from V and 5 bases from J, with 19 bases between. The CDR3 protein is CASSYAITGLWTEAFF. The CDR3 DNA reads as TGTGCCAGCAGTTATGCTATTACAGGGCTGTGGACTGAAGCTTTCTTT.

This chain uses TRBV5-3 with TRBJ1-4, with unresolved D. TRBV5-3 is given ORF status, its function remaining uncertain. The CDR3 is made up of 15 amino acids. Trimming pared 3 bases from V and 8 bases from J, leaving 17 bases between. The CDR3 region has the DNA TGTGCCAGAAGCTACCCCACCAAGCTGGGGGAAAAACTGTTTTTT. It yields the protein CARSYPTKLGEKLFF.

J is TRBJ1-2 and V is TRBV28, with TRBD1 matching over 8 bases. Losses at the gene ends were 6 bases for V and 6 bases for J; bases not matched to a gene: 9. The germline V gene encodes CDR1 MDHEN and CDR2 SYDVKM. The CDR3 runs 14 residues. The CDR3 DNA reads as TGTGCCAGCAGCCGACTCGGACAGGGCGATGGCTACACCTTC. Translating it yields CASSRLGQGDGYTF.

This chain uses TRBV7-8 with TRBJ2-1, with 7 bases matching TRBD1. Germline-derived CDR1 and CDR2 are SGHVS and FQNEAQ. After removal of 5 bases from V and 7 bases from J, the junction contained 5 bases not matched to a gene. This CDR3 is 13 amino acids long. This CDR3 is CASSTTGVNEQFF. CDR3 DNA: TGTGCCAGCAGCACCACAGGGGTTAATGAGCAGTTCTTC.

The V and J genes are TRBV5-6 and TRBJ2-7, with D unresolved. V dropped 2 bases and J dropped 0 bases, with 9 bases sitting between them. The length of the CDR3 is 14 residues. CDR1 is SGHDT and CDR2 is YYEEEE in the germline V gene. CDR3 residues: CASSFRRNSYEQYF. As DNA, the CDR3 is TGTGCCAGCAGCTTTCGAAGGAACTCCTACGAGCAGTACTTC.

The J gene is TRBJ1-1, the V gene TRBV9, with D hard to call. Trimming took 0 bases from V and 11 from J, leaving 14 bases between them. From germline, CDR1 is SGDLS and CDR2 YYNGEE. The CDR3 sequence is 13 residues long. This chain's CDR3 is CASSVGTVTGAFF. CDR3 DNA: TGTGCCAGCAGCGTAGGCACGGTGACGGGGGCTTTCTTT.

CDR3 residues: CASSVTGTREKLFF. The CDR3, as DNA: TGTGCCAGCAGCGTTACAGGGACGCGGGAAAAACTGTTTTTT. V and J are TRBV6-5 and TRBJ1-4; possible D gene TRBD1, 6 bases. Germline V lookup: CDR1 MNHEY, CDR2 SVGAGI. V lost 6 bases and J 8 bases, leaving 16 bases between the germline ends. The CDR3 runs to 14 residues.

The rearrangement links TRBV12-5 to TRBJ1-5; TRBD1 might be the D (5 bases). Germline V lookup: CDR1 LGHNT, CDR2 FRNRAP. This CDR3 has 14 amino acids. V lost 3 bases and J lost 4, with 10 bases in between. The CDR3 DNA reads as TGTGCTAGTGGTTTCGGGGGGATGAATCAGCCCCAGCATTTT. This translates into CASGFGGMNQPQHF.

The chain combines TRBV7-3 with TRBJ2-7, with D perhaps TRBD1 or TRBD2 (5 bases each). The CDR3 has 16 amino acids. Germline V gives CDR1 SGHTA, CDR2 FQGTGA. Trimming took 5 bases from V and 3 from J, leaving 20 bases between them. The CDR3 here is CASSPAPPGPNYEQYF. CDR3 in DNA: TGTGCCAGCAGCCCCGCCCCCCCGGGGCCTAACTACGAGCAGTACTTC.

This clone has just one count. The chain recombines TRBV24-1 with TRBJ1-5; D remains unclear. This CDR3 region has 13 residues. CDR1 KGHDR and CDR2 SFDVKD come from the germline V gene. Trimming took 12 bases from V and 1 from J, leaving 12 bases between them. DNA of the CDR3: TGTGCCGTACAATCTAACAGCAATCAGCCCCAGCATTTT. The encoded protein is CAVQSNSNQPQHF.